The 7 T cell receptor beta chains reported below all come from one sample, sequenced in a study of shared clonotypes between healthy human individuals (dated by TCRdb to the early 2020s). The receptor library was made with the immunoSEQ multiplex PCR assay. TCRdb's version of the immuneACCESS table is confined to in-frame rearrangements and falls short of the full clone set. An unresolved V gene accounts for under half of the shortfall where checked; the remainder is of unknown origin. The sample profile shows roughly 850,000 clones; roughly 96% of them were found once. The ten most abundant clones make up about 0.25% of the sample. CD8 naive samples were obtained by positive selection for CCR7 among CD45RO-negative cells, yielding a CD45RA+CCR7+ population from which TemRA cells were excluded. The sample taken for sequencing was naive CD8+ T cells sorted from blood. Taken with the paper, the label for cell subset or site translates to: CD45RA+CCR7+. Receptors originate from a man aged 25 to 40 in good health.

The rearrangement uses TRBV6-1 and TRBJ2-1; D remains ambiguous. Trimming pared 1 base from V and 0 bases from J, leaving 10 bases between. Germline CDR1 and CDR2: MNHNS and SASEGT. The CDR3 sequence is 16 residues long. CDR3 protein: CASSEVDFSSYNEQFF. DNA of the CDR3: TGTGCCAGCAGTGAAGTAGACTTTAGCTCCTACAATGAGCAGTTCTTC.

The chain recombines TRBV9 with TRBJ2-1; TRBD2 is a possible D gene (6 bases). The CDR3 is 14 residues long. Germline-derived CDR1 and CDR2 are SGDLS and YYNGEE. Trimming removed 0 bases at V and 5 bases at J, with 9 bases between. As DNA, the CDR3 is TGTGCCAGCAGCGTAGAACTAGCCCACAATGAGCAGTTCTTC. Amino acid sequence: CASSVELAHNEQFF.

The chain links TRBV2 to TRBJ2-7; perhaps TRBD1 as D (6 bases). The V end lost 3 bases, the J end lost 5 bases, and 17 bases lay between the germline ends. The CDR3 is 15 amino acids. CDR1 and CDR2 from the germline V gene are SNHLY and FYNNEI. CDR3 nucleotides: TGTGCCAGCAGTGACCGCGGCAGGGGTTTGAACGAGCAGTACTTC. This translates into CASSDRGRGLNEQYF.

V and J are TRBV7-9 and TRBJ1-5; unclear D gene. This CDR3 is 16 amino acids long. The V end was cut by 4 bases, the J end by 4 bases, with 17 bases between. Looked up from germline, CDR1 is SEHNR and CDR2 is FQNEAQ (reference sequence). The DNA for the CDR3 is TGTGCCAGCAGCTCCTCGGACGACCCAAGGAATCAGCCCCAGCATTTT. Translated, it gives CASSSSDDPRNQPQHF.

The table lists this clone with a count of one. The chain joins TRBV6-6 to TRBJ2-1; D gene uncertain. Germline V CDR1 and CDR2: MNHNY, SVGAGI (reference sequence). The germline V and J ends were trimmed by 5 bases and 10 bases, with 9 bases remaining between them. This CDR3 contains 11 residues. CDR3 protein: CASSLRWEQFF. DNA for the CDR3: TGTGCCAGCAGTCTTCGATGGGAGCAGTTCTTC.

Concerning this clone: The sample has other DNA sequences that encode this CDR3 too. V is TRBV7-9 and J is TRBJ2-5, with D perhaps TRBD1 or TRBD2 (5 bases each). This CDR3 comprises 13 residues. CDR1 is SEHNR, CDR2 FQNEAQ, per germline (reference sequence). Trimming took off 1 base at V and 3 bases at J, with 6 bases between the two ends. The CDR3 is CASSLGGKETQYF. The CDR3 DNA reads TGTGCCAGCAGCTTAGGGGGGAAAGAGACCCAGTACTTC.

The chain joins TRBV5-1 to TRBJ2-1; 7 nucleotides line up with TRBD1. This CDR3 spans 14 amino acids. CDR1 is SGHRS, CDR2 YFSETQ, per germline. Trimming at V came to 4 bases and at J to 5 bases, leaving 6 bases not matched to a gene. The CDR3 nucleotides are TGCGCCAGCAGCATAACAGGGGCTGACAATGAGCAGTTCTTC. Amino acids: CASSITGADNEQFF. The full variable domain, with the rest looked up from reference TRBV5-1 and TRBJ2-1, is KAGVTQTPRYLIKTRGQQVTLSCSPISGHRSVSWYQQTPGQGLQFLFEYFSETQRNKGNFPGRFSGRQFSNSRSEMNVSTLELGDSALYLCASSITGADNEQFFGPGTRLTVL.